This TCR beta chain was identified in a study of identical twins (dated by TCRdb to the mid-2010s). Background on the whole study: The study deep-sequenced TCR alpha and beta repertoires from monozygotic twins, unrelated adults of various ages and cord blood to test whether fetal clonotypes persist. To rule out contamination, replicate twin experiments were performed at different times with different library preparation protocols.

This clonotype was observed at least ten times. Its antigen is currently not known. Per-base quality was not reported, and no clone a single base away is much larger than it. Library preparation employed 5' RACE. For sequencing, an Illumina HiSeq 2000 was employed. Template switching introduced a universal primer binding site; the final cDNA contained a unique molecular identifier, enabling accurate counting of TCR cDNA molecules. Specific primers in the conserved constant-segment region were used to synthesize first-strand cDNA for the TCR alpha and beta chains. To control for contamination, each cDNA library was double barcoded with a SMART-Mk sample barcode plus Illumina barcodes. TruSeq adapter sequences and Illumina sample barcodes were added in two successive PCR steps. The TCR alpha and beta cDNA libraries were sequenced on the Illumina HiSeq platform using custom primers. The published analysis was carried out like this. MiGEC was used to process raw reads and extract unique molecular identifiers, and MiXCR was used to find CDR3 positions. Recombination models were inferred per individual with the repgenHMM and IGoR tools using an EM algorithm. Shared clonotype analysis was performed with the tcR package in R, normalizing sharing by the product of cloneset sizes. To study raw recombination free of thymic and clonal selection effects, out-of-frame nonproductive sequences were analyzed. TCRdb applied fastp at Q25 and MiXCR to the public reads, then kept only in-frame beta chains. Rows merge per CDR3 protein into single entries with the most common DNA and genes. TCRdb's processing, not the authors' own work, is the source of the V and J calls. This sample comprises about 240,000 distinct CDR3 sequences, 10% of them detected only once. More than 8.5% of the sample is held by the ten biggest clonotypes.

From a lookup of the germline V gene (reference sequence), CDR1 and CDR2 are LNHDA and SQIVND. The CDR3, from cysteine to phenylalanine, totals 14 residues. The entry retains the CDR3 DNA only, 42 bases that are in frame from base 1. The junction carries 11 bases between V and J, which are trimmed by 4 bases and 3 bases respectively. The research as a whole found: Zero-insertion analyses could be partly confounded by invariant T cells such as MAIT and iNKT, though diverse VJ usage argued against such confounding for most clonotypes. A weaker excess of twin sharing was found in beta out-of-frame sequences because the signal-to-noise ratio was lowered by fewer shared sequences. Out-of-frame TCR alpha sharing in monozygotic twins was systematically underestimated by recombination models, whereas sharing between unrelated individuals was in agreement with the recombination models. Compared with coincidental sharing between unrelated individuals, out-of-frame TCR alpha sequences shared between twins had an excess of sequences with low generation probability. Abundant cord blood beta clonotypes had fewer insertions, young adult naive repertoires showed a similar but weaker trend, and memory repertoires showed no such trend. Because the same donors could not be followed over many years, conclusions were based on cross-sectional statistical analysis.

Every donor in the study was a healthy Caucasian. Miltenyi CD45RO+ enrichment and human naive T-cell isolation kits were used to isolate memory (CD45RO+) and naive T cells from PBMC. The specimen was memory T cells sorted from blood. The sample's cell subset or site label is to be understood as: CD45RO+ enriched T cells. The chain is assembled from TRBV19 and TRBJ2-3, with the D call perhaps TRBD1 or TRBD2, as 6 bases match in each case. The receptor's source is a man between 45 and 60 years old in good health. The CDR3 region has the sequence CASSTWGATDTQYF. The bases read TGTGCCAGTAGTACCTGGGGGGCAACAGATACGCAGTATTTT.